The 24 T cell receptor beta chains below come from one sample, sequenced in a study of blood T cell repertoires in COVID-19. Produced via immunoSEQ multiplex PCR; TCRdb's table is partial and in-frame only. This table has around 140,000 clones, over 80% appearing once. The sample consisted of PBMCs or T cells enriched from blood (not recorded which). All receptors derive from a man in his fifties or sixties who had recovered from COVID-19.

This chain joins TRBV6-6 and TRBJ2-2; D may be TRBD2 (7 bases). The germline gives CDR1 MNHNY, CDR2 SVGAGI (reference sequence). The V end was cut by 6 bases, the J end by 6 bases, with 11 bases between. CDR3 length equals 13 residues. The CDR3 sequence is CASRGGAAGELFF. CDR3 DNA: TGTGCCAGCAGAGGGGGGGCAGCCGGGGAGCTGTTTTTT.

This clone was recorded only once. The CDR3 spells CASSPMWGLGEQYF. The CDR3 DNA reads as TGTGCCAGCTCACCAATGTGGGGGCTAGGCGAGCAGTACTTC. The chain joins TRBV18 to TRBJ2-7; D is perhaps TRBD1 (6 bases). Trimming took off 2 bases at V and 6 bases at J, with 14 bases between the two ends. Germline V CDR1 and CDR2: KGHSH, LQKENI. CDR3 length: 14 amino acids. Using reference TRBV18 and TRBJ2-7 for the parts outside the CDR3, the full variable domain is NAGVMQNPRHLVRRRGQEARLRCSPMKGHSHVYWYRQLPEEGLKFMVYLQKENIIDESGMPKERFSAEFPKEGPSILRIQQVVRGDSAAYFCASSPMWGLGEQYFGPGTRLTVT.

The chain couples TRBV27 to TRBJ1-1, with no clear D. V dropped 4 bases and J dropped 4 bases, with 10 bases sitting between them. CDR1 and CDR2 from the germline V gene are MNHEY and SMNVEV (reference sequence). This CDR3 is built from 13 residues. CDR3 coding DNA: TGTGCCAGCAGTTACCAGTCGGGCACTGAAGCTTTCTTT. It encodes CASSYQSGTEAFF.

In this sample, this clone turned up a few times. The chain is built from TRBV28 and TRBJ2-7; 7 positions match TRBD2. The CDR3 has 11 residues. The V segment lost 8 bases and the J segment 7 bases; nucleotides outside the gene matches: 5. Looked up from germline, CDR1 is MDHEN and CDR2 is SYDVKM. The DNA of the CDR3 is TGTGCCAGCCAGGGAGGGTGGGAGCAGTACTTC. Translation gives CASQGGWEQYF.

The rearrangement links TRBV27 to TRBJ1-2; 7 bases agree with TRBD1. The junction had 9 bases not matched to a gene; V was cut back by 7 bases and J by 4 bases. The CDR3 contains 14 residues. Germline V lookup: CDR1 MNHEY, CDR2 SMNVEV (reference sequence). This CDR3 reads CASTPTGTGYGYTF. The CDR3 DNA reads TGTGCCAGCACCCCGACAGGGACGGGCTATGGCTACACCTTC.

This clone was seen more than once but under ten times. This chain connects TRBV12-3 or TRBV12-4 to TRBJ1-5; no definite D call. V lost 5 bases to trimming and J lost 9 bases, with 8 bases between them. The CDR3 consists of 11 residues. CDR3 coding DNA: TGTGCCAGCAGTACCCCAGGGCCCCAGCATTTT. Amino acid sequence: CASSTPGPQHF.

The chain is built from TRBV10-2 and TRBJ1-6; 9 nucleotides agree with TRBD1. V gave up 7 bases and J gave up 0 bases; unmatched junction bases: 4. The CDR3 is made up of 16 amino acids. Germline CDR1 is WSHSY and CDR2 is SAAADI. The DNA for the CDR3 is TGCGCCAGCAAAACAGGGGGCATCTCCTATAATTCACCCCTCCACTTT. Amino acid sequence: CASKTGGISYNSPLHF.

The rearrangement uses TRBV20-1 and TRBJ1-5; D is undetermined. The length of the CDR3 is 11 residues. With 3 bases removed from V and 5 bases from J, the gap between germline ends came to 5 bases. CDR1 is DFQATT and CDR2 is SNEGSKA in the germline V gene (reference sequence). CDR3 residues: CSARRDQPQHF. Written as DNA, the CDR3 is TGCAGTGCTAGGCGGGATCAGCCCCAGCATTTT.

The chain joins TRBV7-3 to TRBJ2-2; TRBD1 aligns across 10 bases. The CDR3 is made up of 16 amino acids. Germline trimming cut 5 bases from V and 8 bases from J; bases unmatched to any gene: 11. Germline V gives CDR1 SGHTA, CDR2 FQGTGA. CDR3: CASSQGTGALKGELFF. The CDR3 nucleotides are TGTGCCAGCAGCCAAGGGACAGGGGCCCTAAAAGGGGAGCTGTTTTTT.

The gene calls are TRBV10-3 and TRBJ1-6; D gene ambiguous. Germline V gives CDR1 ENHRY, CDR2 SYGVKD. CDR3 length: 14 amino acids. The germline V and J ends were trimmed by 4 bases and 4 bases, with 8 bases remaining between them. The CDR3 DNA reads TGTGCCATCAGTGCTGGACTTTATAATTCACCCCTCCACTTT. Translating gives CAISAGLYNSPLHF.

J is TRBJ2-7 and V is TRBV6-1; D call uncertain. The CDR3 is 13 residues long. V was cut by 3 bases and J by 7 bases, with 13 bases left in between. The germline CDR1 and CDR2 sequences are MNHNS and SASEGT. This CDR3 reads CASSDLSTGEQYF. The DNA of the CDR3 is TGTGCCAGCAGTGATCTCTCAACCGGGGAGCAGTACTTC.

The chain couples TRBV6-1 to TRBJ1-2; D gene unclear. Trimming cost V 1 base and J 2 bases, with 8 bases left between them. This CDR3 region has 14 residues. CDR1 is MNHNS and CDR2 is SASEGT in the germline V gene. CDR3 in DNA: TGTGCCAGCAGTGAAGGCGGTTCCAACTATGGCTACACCTTC. The encoded protein is CASSEGGSNYGYTF.

V is TRBV5-4 and J is TRBJ2-1; 10 bases line up with TRBD2. Germline assignment: CDR1 SGHNT and CDR2 YYREEE (reference sequence). V lost 4 bases to trimming and J lost 4 bases; unmatched junction nucleotides: 5. This CDR3 is built from 15 residues. CDR3 amino acids: CASSKGGLAYNEQFF. The CDR3 DNA reads TGTGCCAGCAGCAAAGGGGGACTAGCGTACAATGAGCAGTTCTTC.

The V call is TRBV6-1, the J call TRBJ1-1, with TRBD1 matching 10 bases. The CDR3 contains 14 residues. Losses at the gene ends were 9 bases for V and 4 bases for J; bases not matched to a gene: 8. Germline CDR1 MNHNS, CDR2 SASEGT. The chain's CDR3 is CASYRDRGITEAFF. The CDR3 DNA sequence: TGTGCCAGTTACCGGGACAGGGGAATCACTGAAGCTTTCTTT.

The V and J genes are TRBV3-1 (or the pseudogene TRBV3-2) and TRBJ2-1; TRBD2 matches 15 bases. Germline V lookup: CDR1 LGHDT, CDR2 YNNKEL (reference sequence). This CDR3 is 18 amino acids long. V shed 4 bases and J 3 bases; nucleotides not matched to a gene: 7. CDR3 residues: CASSREGTSGGNYNEQFF. The CDR3 coding sequence is TGTGCCAGCAGCCGAGAAGGGACTAGCGGGGGGAACTACAATGAGCAGTTCTTC.

J is TRBJ1-5 and V is TRBV7-9; 8 bases are a match to TRBD1. The CDR3 is 15 amino acids. Germline-derived CDR1 and CDR2 are SEHNR and FQNEAQ (reference sequence). V lost 3 bases to trimming and J lost 2 bases; unmatched junction nucleotides: 3. The CDR3 DNA is TGTGCCAGCAGCTTCGACAGGGGACGCAATCAGCCCCAGCATTTT. It yields the protein CASSFDRGRNQPQHF.

In its sample, this clone was seen once. The rearrangement joins TRBV5-8 to TRBJ1-2; D gene uncertain. V lost 1 base, J lost 7 bases, and 11 bases lay in between. This CDR3 spans 13 amino acids. Germline CDR1 and CDR2: SGHTS and YDEGEE. CDR3 in amino acids: CASSLRHPGGYTF. Written as DNA, the CDR3 is TGTGCCAGCAGCTTGCGTCACCCAGGTGGCTACACCTTC.

Only one count was recorded for this clone. The gene calls are TRBV28 and TRBJ2-7; D call uncertain. Germline assignment: CDR1 MDHEN and CDR2 SYDVKM. This CDR3 region has 14 residues. Trimming pared 4 bases from V and 1 base from J, leaving 11 bases between. The CDR3 nucleotides are TGTGCCAGCAGTTCCCCGCCGCAGTCCTACGAGCAGTACTTC. Residues: CASSSPPQSYEQYF.

The rearrangement uses TRBV2 and TRBJ2-5; tentative D call: TRBD1 (6 bases). CDR1 and CDR2 from the germline V gene are SNHLY and FYNNEI. This CDR3 is 13 amino acids long. The V and J ends lost 5 bases and 3 bases respectively, with 10 bases between them. In nucleotides, the CDR3 is TGTGCCAGCAGTCGGAACAGGGAAGAGACCCAGTACTTC. It is translated as CASSRNREETQYF.

This chain connects TRBV19 to TRBJ1-5; TRBD1 might be the D (5 bases). This CDR3 contains 14 residues. V was trimmed by 7 bases and J by 4 bases, leaving 14 bases between them. Per germline, CDR1 LNHDA and CDR2 SQIVND (reference sequence). CDR3 in DNA: TGTGCCAGTAAGGGAACCTCAGGGAATCAGCCCCAGCATTTT. Protein product: CASKGTSGNQPQHF.

The table lists this clone with a few counts. This chain joins TRBV24-1 and TRBJ1-2, with D perhaps matching TRBD1 (5 bases). Per germline, CDR1 KGHDR and CDR2 SFDVKD. The germline V and J ends were trimmed by 2 bases and 12 bases, with 12 bases remaining between them. CDR3 length equals 12 residues. Here the CDR3 reads CATSDWQGWHTF. As DNA, the CDR3 is TGTGCCACCAGTGATTGGCAGGGATGGCACACCTTC.

V gene TRBV4-1 combines with J gene TRBJ2-2, with 11 bases that match TRBD2. The CDR3 covers 17 residues. The V gene end was trimmed by 0 bases and the J gene end by 0 bases; junction bases not matched to a gene: 0. Germline CDR1 MGHRA, CDR2 YSYEKL. CDR3 residues: CASSQDSGRANTGELFF. DNA for the CDR3: TGCGCCAGCAGCCAAGATAGCGGGAGGGCGAACACCGGGGAGCTGTTTTTT.

The chain joins TRBV25-1 to TRBJ2-7; TRBD2 agrees at 11 bases. CDR3 length: 15 residues. Germline CDR1 MGHDK, CDR2 SYGVNS. V lost 3 bases to trimming and J lost 5 bases; unmatched junction nucleotides: 6. The chain's CDR3 is CASSDPGLAANEQYF. The CDR3 DNA follows: TGTGCCAGCAGTGACCCGGGACTAGCGGCGAACGAGCAGTACTTC.

The chain couples TRBV11-3 to TRBJ1-1; D is possibly TRBD1 (5 bases). Germline V gives CDR1 SGHNT, CDR2 YENEEA. There are 13 residues in the CDR3. V lost 4 bases, J lost 5 bases, and 11 bases lay in between. Written as DNA, the CDR3 is TGTGCCAGCAGCTCTAACGGGGGGACTGAAGCTTTCTTT. Translation: CASSSNGGTEAFF.